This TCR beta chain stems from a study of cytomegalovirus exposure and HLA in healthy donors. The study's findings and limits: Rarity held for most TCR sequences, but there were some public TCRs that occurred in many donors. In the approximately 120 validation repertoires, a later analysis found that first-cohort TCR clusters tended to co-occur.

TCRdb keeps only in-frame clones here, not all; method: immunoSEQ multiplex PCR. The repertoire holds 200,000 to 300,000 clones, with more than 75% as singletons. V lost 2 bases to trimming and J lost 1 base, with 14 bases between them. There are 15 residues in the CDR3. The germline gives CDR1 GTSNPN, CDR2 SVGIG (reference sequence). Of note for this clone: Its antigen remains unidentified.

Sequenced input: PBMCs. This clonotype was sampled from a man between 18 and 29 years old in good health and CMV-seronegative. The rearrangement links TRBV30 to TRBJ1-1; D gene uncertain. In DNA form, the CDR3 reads TGTGCCTGGAGTTTGTCGGGGTGGGGGAACACTGAAGCTTTCTTT. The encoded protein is CAWSLSGWGNTEAFF.